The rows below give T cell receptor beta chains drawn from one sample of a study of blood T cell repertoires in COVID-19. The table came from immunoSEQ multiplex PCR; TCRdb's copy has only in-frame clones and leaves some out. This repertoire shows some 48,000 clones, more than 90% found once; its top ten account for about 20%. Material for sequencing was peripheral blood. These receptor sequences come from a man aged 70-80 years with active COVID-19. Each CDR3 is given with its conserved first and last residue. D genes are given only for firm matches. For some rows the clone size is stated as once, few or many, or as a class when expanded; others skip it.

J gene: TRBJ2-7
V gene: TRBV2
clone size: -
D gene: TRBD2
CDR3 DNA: TGTGCCAGCAGCGCCGGACTAGCGGGAGGGTACGAGCAGTACTTC
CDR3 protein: CASSAGLAGGYEQYF

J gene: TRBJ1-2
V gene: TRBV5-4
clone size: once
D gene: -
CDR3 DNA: TGTGCCAGCAGCTTGGATCGCTCGAGAACCTATGGCTACACCTTC
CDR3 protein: CASSLDRSRTYGYTF

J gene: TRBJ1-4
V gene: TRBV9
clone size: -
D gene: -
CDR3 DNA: TGTGCCAGCGGGGGCGGTGCTGAGGCTGAAAAACTGTTTTTT
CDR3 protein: CASGGGAEAEKLFF

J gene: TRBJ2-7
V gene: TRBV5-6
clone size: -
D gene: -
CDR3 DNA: TGTGCCAGCAGCCGGGACTACGAGCAGTACTTC
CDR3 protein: CASSRDYEQYF

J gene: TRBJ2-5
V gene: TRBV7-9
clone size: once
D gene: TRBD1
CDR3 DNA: TGTGCCAGCAGCTTAGTGACAGGGGGCAGTGAGACCCAGTACTTC
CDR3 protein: CASSLVTGGSETQYF

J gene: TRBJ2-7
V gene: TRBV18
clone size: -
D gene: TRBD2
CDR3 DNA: TGTGCCAGCTCACCCCGCCCGGGAGGACAAACCTACGAGCAGTACTTC
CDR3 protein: CASSPRPGGQTYEQYF

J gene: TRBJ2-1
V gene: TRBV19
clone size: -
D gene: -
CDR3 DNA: TGTGCCAGTAGCCGAACTGAGTCGGGAGCAAAGCAGTTCTTC
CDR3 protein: CASSRTESGAKQFF

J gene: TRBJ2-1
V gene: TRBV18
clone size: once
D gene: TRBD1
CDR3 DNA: TGTGCCAGCTCACCACTAGGACAGGGGAACTCCTACAATGAGCAGTTCTTC
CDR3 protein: CASSPLGQGNSYNEQFF

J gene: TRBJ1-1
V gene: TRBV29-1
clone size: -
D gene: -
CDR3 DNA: TGCAGCGTACCGACAGGAGTTAACACTGAAGCTTTCTTT
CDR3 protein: CSVPTGVNTEAFF

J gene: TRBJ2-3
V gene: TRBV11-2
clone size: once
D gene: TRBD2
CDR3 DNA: TGTGCCAGCAGCTGGAACGGGGGGGCAGGAGATACGCAGTATTTT
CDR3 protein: CASSWNGGAGDTQYF

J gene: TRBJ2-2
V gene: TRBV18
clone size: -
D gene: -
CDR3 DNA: TGTGCCAGCTCACCATACGAGGCGTGGGCCGGGGAGCTGTTTTTT
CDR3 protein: CASSPYEAWAGELFF

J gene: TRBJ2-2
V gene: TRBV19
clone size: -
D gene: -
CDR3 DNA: TGTGCCAGCCATAATACAGGGCCTGTGGCCGGGGAGCTGTTTTTT
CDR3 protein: CASHNTGPVAGELFF

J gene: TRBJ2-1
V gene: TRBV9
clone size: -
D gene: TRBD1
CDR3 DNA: TGTGCCAGCAGCGGGGGACAGCGTTACAATGAGCAGTTCTTC
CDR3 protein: CASSGGQRYNEQFF

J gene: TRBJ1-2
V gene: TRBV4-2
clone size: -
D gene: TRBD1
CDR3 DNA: TGTGCCAGCAGCCAAAGTTGGGACAGGGAGGGCTACACCTTC
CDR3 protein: CASSQSWDREGYTF

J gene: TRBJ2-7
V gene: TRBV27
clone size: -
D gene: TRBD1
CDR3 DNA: TGTGCCAGCAGTTTAACAACAGGGGACGAGCAGTACTTC
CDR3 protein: CASSLTTGDEQYF

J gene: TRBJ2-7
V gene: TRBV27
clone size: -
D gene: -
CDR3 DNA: TGTGCCAGCAGTCCGAAGGGGGTCCCCTACGAGCAGTACTTC
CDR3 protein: CASSPKGVPYEQYF

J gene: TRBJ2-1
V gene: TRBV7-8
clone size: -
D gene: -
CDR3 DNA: TGTGCCAGCAGCACATTCGGGTCCCCCTCCTACAATGAGCAGTTCTTC
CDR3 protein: CASSTFGSPSYNEQFF

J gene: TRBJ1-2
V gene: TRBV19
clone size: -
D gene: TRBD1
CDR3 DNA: TGTGCCAGTACCCTCATTGGACAGGGGGCTGGTGGCTACACCTTC
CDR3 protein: CASTLIGQGAGGYTF

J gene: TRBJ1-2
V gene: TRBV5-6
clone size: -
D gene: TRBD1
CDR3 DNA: TGTGCCAGCAGGTGGGACAGGGGGGATGGCTACACCTTC
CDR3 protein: CASRWDRGDGYTF

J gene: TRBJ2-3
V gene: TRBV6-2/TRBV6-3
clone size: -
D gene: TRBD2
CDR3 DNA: TGTGCCAGCAGTTACTCGACGGTCTCTCCCCTAGCGGGGACAGATACGCAGTATTTT
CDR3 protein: CASSYSTVSPLAGTDTQYF

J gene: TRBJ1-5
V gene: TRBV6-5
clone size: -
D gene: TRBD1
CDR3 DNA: TGTGCCAGCACCCGGACAGGGAGCAATCAGCCCCAGCATTTT
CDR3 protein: CASTRTGSNQPQHF

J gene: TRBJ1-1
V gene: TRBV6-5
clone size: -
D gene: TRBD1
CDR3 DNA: TGTGCCAGCAGCTGGGGACAGGGGCTCGGCACTGAAGCTTTCTTT
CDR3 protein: CASSWGQGLGTEAFF

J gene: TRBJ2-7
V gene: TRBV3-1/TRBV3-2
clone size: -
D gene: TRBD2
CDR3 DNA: TGTGCCAGCAGCCAAGATGGATTAGCGGGAGATGCCCCCTTCGCCGAGCAGTACTTC
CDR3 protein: CASSQDGLAGDAPFAEQYF

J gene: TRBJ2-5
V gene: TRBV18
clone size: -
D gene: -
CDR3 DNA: TGTGCCAGCTCACCACCGGGCAGTCAAGAGACCCAGTACTTC
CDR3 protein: CASSPPGSQETQYF